The sequence of this TCR beta chain was determined in a study of blood T cell repertoires in COVID-19. Study as a whole: Samples of COVID-19 (acute and convalescent) were obtained from the United States, Italy and Spain.

Sequenced by immunoSEQ multiplex PCR; TCRdb stores in-frame clones only, minus some. The sample consists of about 400,000 clones, around 92% of them appearing once. The V gene lost 8 bases and the J gene lost 5 bases, with 12 bases spanning the gap. The CDR3 extends over 13 amino acids. The germline gives CDR1 SNHLY, CDR2 FYNNEI. Participants spanned ages 18 to 89 years and resided in 20 to 30 US areas. Participants reported their clinical history, and cohort assignment relied on those reports. What the recovered Cohort 3 donors had was two negative PCRs, clearance, or symptom resolution. This TCR was recovered from a woman aged 30 to 39 who had recovered from COVID-19. V is TRBV2 and J is TRBJ2-2, with D perhaps matching TRBD1 (5 bases). Input material: PBMCs or T cells enriched from blood (not recorded which). The CDR3 region has the DNA TGTGCCAGCCAAACCAGGGAAACCGGGGAGCTGTTTTTT. Translating gives CASQTRETGELFF.